Here is one T cell receptor (beta chain) with its context. The junction and the germline gene differ at one end; a read error may be behind it. The CDR3 contains 18 residues. Looked up from germline, CDR1 is MDHEN and CDR2 is SYDVKM. The source material, roughly 18-31 mg of unsorted bulk tissue, was used to co-extract RNA and DNA. The patients had histopathologically diagnosed primary liver carcinoma, and their disease was treated by surgical resection. The sample originates from a study of tumor-infiltrating lymphocytes in primary liver carcinoma. In the study overall: The patient population consisted of men and women between 30 and 69 years of age. The tumors, T1-T3 N0M0 lesions, were 4.2 to 10 cm across.

Constant-region priming of about 520 ng total RNA yielded TCR beta cDNA. Three nested multiplex PCR rounds, a slightly modified ARM-PCR, produced the libraries for TCR beta. The two initial PCR rounds, around 11 cycles each, used TRBV1-TRBV30 forward and C-beta reverse primers. TCRdb processed the multiplex PCR reads anew with MiXCR; each CDR3 protein has one entry. Here the sample spans over 100,000 distinct CDR3 sequences, roughly 70% being singletons. The clonotype was recovered from a woman aged 60-70 years with primary liver carcinoma and hepatitis B virus infection. The chain couples TRBV28 to TRBJ2-2, with 12 bases lining up with TRBD2. The sequenced sample consisted of tumor-adjacent normal liver tissue. The CDR3 is CASGTSGRRLSDTGELCF. CDR3 nucleotides: TGTGCCAGTGGGACTAGCGGGCGGAGATTGTCGGACACCGGGGAGCTCTGTTTT.